A single TCR beta chain is shown here with its context. The data are from a study of T cell responses to AZD1222 COVID-19 vaccine. TCRdb keeps only in-frame clones here, not all; method: immunoSEQ multiplex PCR. Of over 85,000 clones listed, more than 80% are singletons. The ends were cut back, 0 bases at V and 2 bases at J, with 7 bases in the middle. Germline loops: CDR1 GTSNPN, CDR2 SVGIG (reference sequence). The CDR3 totals 14 residues. Sequencing used peripheral blood, obtained on day 0 of AZD1222 vaccination. The source of this sequence is an adult in good health. V usage is TRBV30 and J usage is TRBJ2-2; D unclear. CDR3 sequence (DNA): TGTGCCTGGAGTGTCCTAGGTAACACCGGGGAGCTGTTTTTT. It translates to CAWSVLGNTGELFF.